A single sample is the source of the 23 T cell receptor beta chains below, sequenced in a study of glioma-infiltrating T cells (dated by TCRdb to 2016 to 2018). Sequencing was performed on an Illumina MiSeq. TCR alpha and beta CDR3 regions were amplified with the iRepertoire nested amplicon-rescue multiplex PCR (arm-PCR) platform from RNA. Through fastp at Q25 and MiXCR, TCRdb rebuilt clones from the public reads, retaining in-frame beta chains. Merged by CDR3 protein, the rows form single entries marked with the most common genes and DNA. The table for this sample lists more than 350,000 distinct CDR3 sequences; roughly two fifths of them were counted only once. The ten largest account for 12% of the sample. The specimen sequenced was glioma tissue, nonneoplastic brain tissue, or PBMCs (not recorded which). Receptor source: a human donor with low-grade glioma or glioblastoma, undergoing nonglioma brain surgery, or in good health (not recorded which).

This clonotype was seen ten or more times. The V gene is TRBV6-6, the J gene TRBJ1-2; D call uncertain. The CDR3 is 13 residues long. Looked up from germline, CDR1 is MNHNY and CDR2 is SVGAGI (reference sequence). Trimming shortened V by 0 bases and J by 4 bases, and 6 bases separated the two germline ends. The DNA of the CDR3 is TGTGCCAGCAGTTACTCGGGGATCTATGGCTACACCTTC. Amino acids: CASSYSGIYGYTF.

This chain links TRBV5-1 with TRBJ2-1, with TRBD1 matching 8 bases. CDR1 is SGHRS, CDR2 YFSETQ, per germline. The CDR3 has 16 residues. V was pared by 2 bases and J by 5 bases, with 9 bases of the junction left unmatched. In DNA, the CDR3 is TGCGCCAGCAGCTTAAGGGCAGGGGGCGTGAACAATGAGCAGTTCTTC. Protein: CASSLRAGGVNNEQFF.

This clonotype was counted between two and nine times. V usage is TRBV7-2 and J usage is TRBJ2-7, with 8 positions matching TRBD1. Per germline, CDR1 SGHTA and CDR2 FQGNSA. With 5 bases clipped from V and 0 bases from J, the junction kept 6 bases outside the gene matches. This CDR3 is built from 15 residues. The CDR3 is CASSQQGGISYEQYF. CDR3 bases: TGTGCCAGCAGCCAACAGGGGGGTATCTCCTACGAGCAGTACTTC.

The chain uses TRBV19 and TRBJ2-6; TRBD1 or TRBD2 may be the D gene (5 bases each). Deletions cut 5 bases from V and 4 bases from J, with 15 bases between. The CDR3 spans 16 residues. Germline CDR1 LNHDA, CDR2 SQIVND (reference sequence). DNA of the CDR3: TGTGCCAGTAGTGCCATTGGGGGACGGGGGGCCAACGTCCTGACTTTC. It codes for CASSAIGGRGANVLTF.

With regard to this clonotype: This may come from a read error, since a much larger clone is one base off. This chain uses TRBV6-4 with TRBJ2-3; no clear D. V lost 3 bases, J lost 0 bases, and 10 bases lay in between. The CDR3 contains 15 residues. CDR1 is MRHNA, CDR2 SNTAGT, per germline. This CDR3 is CASSEYSRSTDTQYF. The CDR3, as DNA: TGTGCCAGCAGTGAATATAGCAGGAGCACAGATACGCAGTATTTT.

CDR3 loop: CASSLEQGVGGYTF. The CDR3 region has the DNA TGTGCCAGCAGTTTGGAACAGGGGGTCGGTGGCTACACCTTC. The chain recombines TRBV12-3 or TRBV12-4 with TRBJ1-2; 8 nucleotides agree with TRBD1. The CDR3 has 14 amino acids. V shed 3 bases and J 7 bases; nucleotides not matched to a gene: 7.

This clonotype turned up a few times. The chain couples TRBV6-2 or TRBV6-3 to TRBJ2-2; D is possibly TRBD2 (5 bases). The CDR3 is 17 amino acids. The V end lost 5 bases, the J end lost 7 bases, and 23 bases lay between the germline ends. The germline V gene encodes CDR1 MNHEY and CDR2 SVGEGT. As DNA, the CDR3 is TGTGCCAGCAGTCACCCTCTGAGGACTCCGAAACGCGGGGAGCTGTTTTTT. This gives the protein CASSHPLRTPKRGELFF.

This clonotype has more than one count but fewer than ten. The CDR3 loop is CSASLRVGLRERYNEQFF. The CDR3 nucleotides are TGCAGTGCTAGTCTACGGGTGGGGTTGCGGGAGAGGTACAATGAGCAGTTCTTC. The chain has TRBV20-1 and TRBJ2-1, with 7 bases identical to TRBD2. The CDR3 extends over 18 amino acids. The V gene end was trimmed by 3 bases and the J gene end by 4 bases; junction bases not matched to a gene: 18. In germline, CDR1 is DFQATT, CDR2 SNEGSKA (reference sequence).

Only a few counts were recorded for this clonotype. This chain uses TRBV6-2 or TRBV6-3 with TRBJ2-7; 9 bases line up with TRBD2. The CDR3 is made up of 18 amino acids. CDR1 is MNHEY, CDR2 SVGEGT, per germline. Trimming at V came to 2 bases and at J to 1 base, leaving 12 bases not matched to a gene. CDR3 DNA: TGTGCCAGCAGTTACCCCCTTCGACTAGCGGCGTTTTCCTACGAGCAGTACTTC. It specifies CASSYPLRLAAFSYEQYF.

The V call is TRBV3-1, the J call TRBJ2-5, with D possibly being TRBD1 (6 bases). With 0 bases removed from V and 7 bases from J, the gap between germline ends came to 15 bases. The V gene's germline CDR1 is LGHDT and CDR2 YNNKEL (reference sequence). This CDR3 has 15 amino acids. In nucleotides, the CDR3 is TGTGCCAGCAGCCAAGACCGGGACACCGGAGGGACCCAGTACTTC. Protein product: CASSQDRDTGGTQYF.

This clonotype was observed once. The junction shows a germline mismatch at one end, possibly a read error. The rearrangement joins TRBV10-3 to TRBJ2-7; a possible D gene is TRBD2 (6 bases). This CDR3 contains 15 residues. Per the germline V gene, CDR1 is ENHRY and CDR2 is SYGVKD. DNA for the CDR3: TGTGCCATCAGTCAGTCAACGGACTATTCCTACGAGCAGTACTTC. Amino acids: CAISQSTDYSYEQYF.

This clonotype has a handful of counts. The CDR3 DNA sequence: TGTGCCAGCAGTGGGACTAGCGGGAACGACTTGGGTACGCAGTATTTT. It specifies CASSGTSGNDLGTQYF. The chain joins TRBV5-4 to TRBJ2-3; 13 nucleotides agree with TRBD2. The J segment lost 8 bases and the V segment lost 5 bases, leaving 11 bases of the junction unmatched. The CDR3 consists of 16 residues. The germline V gene encodes CDR1 SGHNT and CDR2 YYREEE (reference sequence).

The J gene is TRBJ2-1, the V gene TRBV25-1, with a possible D match to TRBD1 (6 bases). Trimming cost V 5 bases and J 10 bases, with 18 bases left between them. The V gene's germline CDR1 is MGHDK and CDR2 SYGVNS. CDR3 length equals 14 residues. This CDR3 reads CASSNPTGPREQFF. The CDR3, as DNA: TGTGCCAGCAGTAATCCCACAGGGCCTCGGGAGCAGTTCTTC. The complete variable domain, with remaining parts taken from reference TRBV25-1 and TRBJ2-1, reads EADIYQTPRYLVIGTGKKITLECSQTMGHDKMYWYQQDPGMELHLIHYSYGVNSTEKGDLSSESTVSRIRTEHFPLTLESARPSHTSQYLCASSNPTGPREQFFGPGTRLTVL.

This clonotype has only a few counts. V usage is TRBV6-2 or TRBV6-3 and J usage is TRBJ2-7; no clear D gene. The length of the CDR3 is 14 residues. Germline values: CDR1 MNHEY, CDR2 SVGEGT. Trimming took 8 bases from V and 6 from J, leaving 20 bases between them. CDR3 in DNA: TGTGCCAGCGTCAAGGGCCCTCATCCCCTCGAGCAGTACTTC. It is translated as CASVKGPHPLEQYF.

As for this clonotype: Germline is not matched at one junction end, which may reflect a read error. The rearrangement joins TRBV15 to TRBJ2-3; no clear D gene. The CDR3 runs 14 residues. Germline CDR1 reads LNHNV; CDR2 reads YYDKDF (reference sequence). Here the CDR3 reads CATSPGRSTNTQYF. For the CDR3, the DNA is TGTGCCACCAGCCCGGGCAGAAGCACAAATACGCAGTATTTT.

The chain links TRBV27 to TRBJ1-1; D is uncertain. Germline V CDR1 and CDR2: MNHEY, SMNVEV (reference sequence). V was pared by 2 bases and J by 2 bases, with 6 bases between. The CDR3 has 13 residues. The CDR3 DNA reads as TGTGCCAGCAGTTTACACGGAAACACTGAAGCTTTCTTT. Protein: CASSLHGNTEAFF.

This chain connects TRBV2 to TRBJ2-1; perhaps TRBD1 as D (5 bases). The V and J ends lost 6 bases and 4 bases respectively, with 13 bases between them. The CDR3 is made up of 14 amino acids. Germline V gene sequence: CDR1 SNHLY, CDR2 FYNNEI. Here the CDR3 DNA reads TGTGCCAGCAGGGAAATAACAGGTTACAATGAGCAGTTCTTC. This codes for CASREITGYNEQFF. The whole variable domain, remainder taken from reference TRBV2 and TRBJ2-1, is EPEVTQTPSHQVTQMGQEVILRCVPISNHLYFYWYRQILGQKVEFLVSFYNNEISEKSEIFDDQFSVERPDGSNFTLKIRSTKLEDSAMYFCASREITGYNEQFFGPGTRLTVL.

This chain joins TRBV19 and TRBJ1-6; tentatively, D is TRBD1 (5 bases). Germline CDR1 is LNHDA and CDR2 is SQIVND (reference sequence). This CDR3 is built from 15 residues. V lost 7 bases and J 8 bases, leaving 18 bases between the germline ends. The CDR3 region has the DNA TGTGCCAGTATTCCCCAGGTAGGGGTTGATTCACCCCTCCACTTT. Translated: CASIPQVGVDSPLHF.

The chain links TRBV28 to TRBJ2-7; no clear D. V was trimmed by 2 bases and J by 3 bases, leaving 17 bases between them. This CDR3 region has 16 residues. CDR1 is MDHEN and CDR2 is SYDVKM in the germline V gene. Written as DNA, the CDR3 is TGTGCCAGCAGTTTAAGTCGGTGGGTCACGGACTACGAGCAGTACTTC. Encoded protein: CASSLSRWVTDYEQYF.

The chain combines TRBV19 with TRBJ1-5, with D hard to call. The V and J ends lost 2 bases and 2 bases respectively, with 7 bases between them. This CDR3 spans 14 amino acids. CDR1 LNHDA and CDR2 SQIVND come from the germline V gene (reference sequence). CDR3 nucleotides: TGTGCCAGTAGTATACGTGGGGGCAATCAGCCCCAGCATTTT. This encodes CASSIRGGNQPQHF.

In this sample, this clonotype turned up once. One end of the junction does not line up with germline, which may come from a read error. This chain links TRBV11-2 with TRBJ2-3; D ambiguous. The CDR3 is 12 amino acids. Germline V lookup: CDR1 SGHAT, CDR2 FQNNGV. The CDR3 region is CASSLPYGTQCF. CDR3 nucleotides: TGTGCCAGCAGCTTGCCATACGGTACGCAGTGTTTT.

Only a few counts were recorded for this clonotype. The genes are TRBV18 and TRBJ2-5; D unresolved. There are 14 residues in the CDR3. CDR1 and CDR2 from the germline V gene are KGHSH and LQKENI. V lost 3 bases and J lost 4, with 12 bases in between. CDR3 sequence: CASSPPSRSETQYF. CDR3 bases: TGTGCCAGCTCACCCCCATCGCGATCAGAGACCCAGTACTTC.

This clonotype was found a few times. This chain links TRBV7-3 with TRBJ2-7; D is possibly TRBD1 or TRBD2 (5 bases each). The V end lost 6 bases, the J end lost 3 bases, and 12 bases lay between the germline ends. Germline values: CDR1 SGHTA, CDR2 FQGTGA. This CDR3 comprises 13 residues. For the CDR3, the DNA is TGTGCCAGCAGTCGGGACGCGAACTACGAGCAGTACTTC. This codes for CASSRDANYEQYF. Together with reference TRBV7-3 and TRBJ2-7, the CDR3 gives the full variable domain: GAGVSQTPSNKVTEKGKYVELRCDPISGHTALYWYRQSLGQGPEFLIYFQGTGAADDSGLPNDRFFAVRPEGSVSTLKIQRTERGDSAVYLCASSRDANYEQYFGPGTRLTVT.